This TCR beta chain was observed in a study of T cell changes during pregnancy in multiple sclerosis. The protocol was immunoSEQ multiplex PCR, while the TCRdb copy is restricted to in-frame clones and leaves out a portion. The sample has tens of thousands of clones, about 91% seen once. J lost 7 bases, V lost 0 bases, and 9 bases had no gene match. Per germline, CDR1 SGHDT and CDR2 YYEEEE. The CDR3 is made up of 17 amino acids. This sample comprised CD8+ T cells from peripheral blood mononuclear cells, obtained before pregnancy. The rearrangement links TRBV5-6 to TRBJ1-4, with TRBD1 matching 10 bases. This clonotype was sampled from a female donor with multiple sclerosis, enrolled in a pregnancy study. The CDR3 coding sequence is TGTGCCAGCAGCTTGGTGGGACAGGGGCTTGGGGGTGAAAAACTGTTTTTT. It codes for CASSLVGQGLGGEKLFF.